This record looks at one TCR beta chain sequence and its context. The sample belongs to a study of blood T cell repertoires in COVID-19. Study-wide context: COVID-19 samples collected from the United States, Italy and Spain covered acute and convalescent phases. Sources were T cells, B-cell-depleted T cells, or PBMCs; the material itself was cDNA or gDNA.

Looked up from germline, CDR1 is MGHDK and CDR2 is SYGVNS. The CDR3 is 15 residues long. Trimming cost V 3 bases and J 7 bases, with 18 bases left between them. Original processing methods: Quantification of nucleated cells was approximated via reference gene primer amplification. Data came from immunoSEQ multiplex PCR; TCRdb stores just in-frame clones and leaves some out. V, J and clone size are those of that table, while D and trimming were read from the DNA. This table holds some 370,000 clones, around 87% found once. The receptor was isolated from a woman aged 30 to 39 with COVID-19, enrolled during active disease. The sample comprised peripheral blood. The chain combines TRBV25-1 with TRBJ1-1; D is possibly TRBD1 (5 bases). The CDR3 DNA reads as TGTGCCAGCAGTGAGCTCTCGGGTGGGGCGGTTGAAGCTTTCTTT. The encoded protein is CASSELSGGAVEAFF. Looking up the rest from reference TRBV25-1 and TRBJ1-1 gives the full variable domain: EADIYQTPRYLVIGTGKKITLECSQTMGHDKMYWYQQDPGMELHLIHYSYGVNSTEKGDLSSESTVSRIRTEHFPLTLESARPSHTSQYLCASSELSGGAVEAFFGQGTRLTVV.